This record covers a single T cell receptor beta chain. Its antigen is not identified. The data stem from a study of cytomegalovirus exposure and HLA in healthy donors. With 60 Vbeta and 13 Jbeta primers, the PCR was carried out. Method: immunoSEQ multiplex PCR; TCRdb's copy keeps in-frame clones and lacks some. Of 55,000 to 70,000 clones listed, roughly two thirds are singletons. Study-level points and caveats: For cytomegalovirus status, the classifier reportedly gave diagnoses with high specificity and sensitivity.

V gave up 6 bases and J gave up 4 bases, with 16 bases separating them. Germline values: CDR1 SEHNR, CDR2 FQNEAQ (reference sequence). CDR3 length: 16 amino acids. The TCR comes from a man in his forties in good health and CMV-seropositive. This rearrangement joins TRBV7-9 to TRBJ2-6; D may be TRBD1 (5 bases). Sequenced: PBMCs. The DNA for the CDR3 is TGTGCCAGCAGGCCCTCAGGGCGTTTGGGGGCCAACGTCCTGACTTTC. Translation: CASRPSGRLGANVLTF.